This paragraph reports one T cell receptor beta chain. This sample stems from a study of T-cell memory formation after mild COVID-19. The CDR3 runs to 15 residues. Germline V CDR1 and CDR2: ENHRY, SYGVKD. The V gene end was trimmed by 2 bases and the J gene end by 2 bases; junction bases not matched to a gene: 4. TCRdb ran MiXCR on the 5' RACE reads and lists one entry per CDR3 protein. The table records under 550,000 distinct CDR3 sequences, approximately 19% of them present only once. Sequencing used PBMCs or a T cell subset sorted from them (not recorded which). The chain recombines TRBV10-3 with TRBJ2-5; 8 positions agree with TRBD2. The sequence was collected from a man younger than 35 who had mild COVID-19 (a few samples of this study predate the infection). Cell type and time point are not known. This CDR3 reads CAISEGERGQETQYF. In nucleotides, the CDR3 is TGTGCCATCAGTGAGGGCGAGCGGGGGCAAGAGACCCAGTACTTC.